The present T cell receptor beta chain was sequenced within a study of shared clonotypes between healthy human individuals. This clone was observed a single time. Sequencing was performed with immunoSEQ multiplex PCR; in TCRdb, only in-frame clones are kept and a portion is missing. The table shows approximately 2.5 million clones, with over 85% occurring only once. Material for sequencing was naive CD4+ T cells from PBMCs. Subset: CD45RA+ positively selected. The sequence was obtained from a man younger than 35 in good health. Some clones in this sample may be carry-over from other donors' samples.

This chain's CDR3 is CASSYRQATYEQYF. CDR3 in DNA: TGTGCCAGCAGTTACAGACAGGCAACCTACGAGCAGTACTTC. V and J are TRBV6-6 and TRBJ2-7, with D possibly matching TRBD1 (6 bases). Germline lookup yields CDR1 MNHNY and CDR2 SVGAGI (reference sequence). The CDR3 is 14 amino acids. V dropped 2 bases and J dropped 2 bases, with 10 bases sitting between them.